The 25 T cell receptor beta chains presented below share a single source sample, sequenced in a study of cytomegalovirus exposure and HLA in healthy donors (dated by TCRdb to about 2017). The protocol used for the library was the immunoSEQ multiplex PCR assay. For the multiplex PCR, a mixture combining 60 forward primers for TCR Vbeta segments and 13 reverse primers for TCR Jbeta segments was used. In its TCRdb copy, this immuneACCESS table keeps in-frame sequences only and misses some clones. Where compared with another copy, unresolved V genes explain less than half of these, and the others have no known cause. The sample records about 160,000 clones, about 65% of which are singletons. The ten largest clones capture roughly 7.1% of the sample. The sequenced sample was PBMCs. The receptors originated from a man aged 35 to 55 in good health and CMV-seropositive.

This chain joins TRBV15 and TRBJ1-2, with TRBD1 identical over 8 bases. V lost 6 bases and J lost 3; bases outside the gene matches: 6. The germline CDR1 and CDR2 sequences are LNHNV and YYDKDF (reference sequence). This CDR3 has 14 amino acids. DNA of the CDR3: TGTGCCACCAGGAAACAGGGGGAGGACTATGGCTACACCTTC. Protein product: CATRKQGEDYGYTF.

This clone has only one observation. The DNA for the CDR3 is TGTGCCAGCAGCGTAGGGGTTGGACAGGGTGGTGAAAAACTGTTTTTT. Translation gives CASSVGVGQGGEKLFF. The chain joins TRBV9 to TRBJ1-4; 8 nucleotides match TRBD1. Germline-derived CDR1 and CDR2 are SGDLS and YYNGEE. This CDR3 is 16 amino acids long. V lost 0 bases, J lost 7 bases, and 8 bases stayed unmatched.

This clone has just a few counts. An end of the junction does not agree with germline; a read error may underlie this. The chain recombines TRBV7-7 with TRBJ2-5; D might be TRBD2 (5 bases). The CDR3 covers 12 residues. Germline V CDR1 and CDR2: SSHAT, FNYEAQ (reference sequence). As DNA, the CDR3 is TGTGCTAGCAGCTCGGGCGGGGAGACCCAGTACTTC. Residues: CASSSGGETQYF.

The rearrangement uses TRBV7-2 and TRBJ1-5; 11 nucleotides line up with TRBD1. Germline V CDR1 and CDR2: SGHTA, FQGNSA. The CDR3 covers 19 residues. The trim removed 5 bases at V and 2 bases at J, leaving 14 bases unmatched. For the CDR3, the DNA is TGTGCCAGCAGCCTTACCGGGACAGGGGGTTCTCGGGGCAATCAGCCCCAGCATTTT. This sequence encodes CASSLTGTGGSRGNQPQHF.

This clone was counted a few times. V is TRBV11-2 and J is TRBJ2-7; D uncertain. Trimming removed 5 bases at V and 1 base at J, with 9 bases between. The CDR3 sequence is 13 residues long. Germline CDR1 SGHAT, CDR2 FQNNGV. CDR3: CASSPVQSYEQYF. The CDR3 DNA is TGTGCCAGCAGCCCAGTACAGTCCTACGAGCAGTACTTC.

This clone was counted a few times. A read error may account for a junction end that differs from germline. The chain employs TRBV7-2 and TRBJ1-1; 11 bases map to TRBD1. The germline gives CDR1 SGHTA, CDR2 FQGNSA. The CDR3 sequence is 15 residues long. The CDR3 loop reads CASRLVGTGGTEAFF. The CDR3 DNA reads TGTGCCAGCAGATTAGTAGGGACAGGGGGCACTGAAGCTTTCTTT.

The chain recombines TRBV4-3 with TRBJ1-2; 9 bases map to TRBD1. The CDR3 sequence is 15 residues long. Per the germline V gene, CDR1 is LGHNA and CDR2 is YSLEER. J gave up 7 bases and V 3 bases, and 9 bases lay outside the gene matches. The CDR3 spells CASSQEDRGRGGYTF. In nucleotides, the CDR3 is TGCGCCAGCAGCCAGGAGGACAGGGGAAGAGGTGGCTACACCTTC.

The V call is TRBV27, the J call TRBJ2-2; 9 bases align to TRBD1. The CDR3 runs to 14 residues. V lost 4 bases, J lost 9 bases, and 6 bases stayed unmatched. Germline V gene data show CDR1 as MNHEY and CDR2 as SMNVEV (reference sequence). CDR3 sequence (DNA): TGTGCCAGCAGTTCCGGGACAGGGAACAGGGAGCTGTTTTTT. Residues: CASSSGTGNRELFF.

The CDR3 sequence is CASSPADSSYTEAFF. CDR3 in DNA: TGTGCCAGCAGCCCGGCCGACAGTAGCTACACTGAAGCTTTCTTT. The gene calls are TRBV6-5 and TRBJ1-1; a possible D gene is TRBD1 (5 bases). The CDR3 has 15 amino acids. CDR1 and CDR2 from the germline V gene are MNHEY and SVGAGI. The V and J ends lost 6 bases and 3 bases respectively, with 17 bases between them.

The chain is built from TRBV6-5 and TRBJ2-7, with 9 bases matching TRBD1. V lost 0 bases and J lost 3; bases outside the gene matches: 6. Germline CDR1 is MNHEY and CDR2 is SVGAGI. CDR3 length: 16 residues. The CDR3: CASSYSRDRAVYEQYF. In nucleotides, the CDR3 is TGTGCCAGCAGTTACTCCCGGGACAGGGCAGTCTACGAGCAGTACTTC.

The chain employs TRBV4-1 and TRBJ2-7, with TRBD1 matching 7 bases. Per the germline V gene, CDR1 is MGHRA and CDR2 is YSYEKL. The junction had 7 bases not matched to a gene; V was cut back by 4 bases and J by 1 base. The CDR3 has 15 residues. The CDR3, as DNA: TGCGCCAGCAGCCGAGGGACAGACGTTTCCTACGAGCAGTACTTC. Its translation: CASSRGTDVSYEQYF.

V usage is TRBV7-6 and J usage is TRBJ2-1; D might be TRBD2 (5 bases). Trimming shortened V by 1 base and J by 9 bases, and 13 bases separated the two germline ends. The CDR3 runs 14 residues. Germline assignment: CDR1 SGHVS and CDR2 FNYEAQ. The CDR3 region has the DNA TGTGCCAGCAGCTTAGGGCAAAGCCGGGGTGAGCAGTTCTTC. This translates into CASSLGQSRGEQFF.

This chain joins TRBV4-1 and TRBJ1-4; TRBD1 might be the D (6 bases). There are 18 residues in the CDR3. The V gene lost 0 bases and the J gene lost 11 bases, with 25 bases spanning the gap. Germline CDR1 reads MGHRA; CDR2 reads YSYEKL. CDR3 nucleotides: TGCGCCAGCAGCCAAGATTACCGACAGAAGGGATTAAGGGGGAAACTGTTTTTT. This translates into CASSQDYRQKGLRGKLFF.

The chain is built from TRBV10-3 and TRBJ2-1; possibly TRBD2 for D (6 bases). The CDR3 spans 15 residues. The germline gives CDR1 ENHRY, CDR2 SYGVKD. V was clipped by 2 bases and J by 14 bases, with 22 bases between them. CDR3 residues: CAISEPYGGLPGEFF. The DNA for the CDR3 is TGTGCCATCAGTGAGCCGTACGGGGGACTCCCCGGCGAGTTCTTC.

The chain combines TRBV4-2 with TRBJ2-5; 8 nucleotides agree with TRBD2. The CDR3 is 19 amino acids. Germline CDR1 is LGHNA and CDR2 is YNFKEQ. V was clipped by 0 bases and J by 5 bases; unmatched bases: 17. The CDR3 DNA is TGTGCCAGCAGCCAAGAAGGGGCTAGGGTAGCGGGGAACCGGGAGACCCAGTACTTC. It yields the protein CASSQEGARVAGNRETQYF.

This clone was observed a single time. V gene TRBV12-5 combines with J gene TRBJ2-1, with 12 bases matching TRBD1. With V trimmed by 4 bases and J by 3 bases, 7 bases remained unmatched. Germline values: CDR1 LGHNT, CDR2 FRNRAP. This CDR3 is 17 amino acids long. CDR3 nucleotides: TGTGCTAGTGGTTCGAGGGGGACAGGGGGCAGCTACAATGAGCAGTTCTTC. Amino acids: CASGSRGTGGSYNEQFF.

The chain combines TRBV5-1 with TRBJ1-5; 8 bases map to TRBD1. The CDR3 contains 13 residues. Germline assignment: CDR1 SGHRS and CDR2 YFSETQ. Germline trimming cut 2 bases from V and 7 bases from J; bases unmatched to any gene: 2. The CDR3 nucleotides read TGCGCCAGCAGCTTTAGACAGGGGCAGCCCCAGCATTTT. Amino acid sequence: CASSFRQGQPQHF.

This clone was seen a handful of times. The chain links TRBV20-1 to TRBJ1-2; no clear D. From germline, CDR1 is DFQATT and CDR2 SNEGSKA (reference sequence). CDR3 length: 11 residues. V lost 6 bases to trimming and J lost 3 bases, with 8 bases between them. In DNA form, the CDR3 reads TGCAGTGCCCCTCCGGACTATGGCTACACCTTC. This encodes CSAPPDYGYTF.

This clone was recorded a few times. The J gene is TRBJ2-2, the V gene TRBV27; possible D gene TRBD1, 6 bases. CDR3 length equals 14 residues. Trimming took off 3 bases at V and 8 bases at J, with 13 bases between the two ends. From germline, CDR1 is MNHEY and CDR2 SMNVEV (reference sequence). CDR3 amino acids: CASSFLAGEGELFF. In DNA form, the CDR3 reads TGTGCCAGCAGTTTTCTAGCAGGGGAAGGGGAGCTGTTTTTT.

The CDR3 DNA reads TGTGCCAGCAGCTTAATGGGGGCAGGGGATACGCAGTATTTT. Translated, it gives CASSLMGAGDTQYF. The rearrangement joins TRBV7-3 to TRBJ2-3; tentative D call: TRBD1 (6 bases). V lost 1 base and J 6 bases, leaving 11 bases between the germline ends. This CDR3 has 14 residues. Germline V gene sequence: CDR1 SGHTA, CDR2 FQGTGA.

The sample holds a few counts of this clone. V is TRBV7-3 and J is TRBJ1-2; 9 bases align to TRBD1. Trimming removed 5 bases from V and 5 bases from J; junction bases left unmatched: 6. CDR1 is SGHTA, CDR2 FQGTGA, per germline. The CDR3 has 14 residues. CDR3 loop: CASSIGTGLYGYTF. The CDR3 DNA is TGTGCCAGCAGCATCGGGACAGGGTTGTATGGCTACACCTTC.

The chain combines TRBV30 with TRBJ1-1, with a tentative D call TRBD1 (6 bases). The ends were cut back, 2 bases at V and 1 base at J, with 8 bases in the middle. This CDR3 has 13 residues. Germline CDR1 and CDR2: GTSNPN and SVGIG (reference sequence). The chain's CDR3 is CAWSYRENTEAFF. DNA for the CDR3: TGTGCCTGGAGTTACAGGGAGAACACTGAAGCTTTCTTT. Supplemented by reference TRBV30 and TRBJ1-1, the full variable domain reads SQTIHQWPATLVQPVGSPLSLECTVEGTSNPNLYWYRQAAGRGLQLLFYSVGIGQISSEVPQNLSASRPQDRQFILSSKKLLLSDSGFYLCAWSYRENTEAFFGQGTRLTVV.

This chain joins TRBV9 and TRBJ2-5; tentative D call: TRBD2 (5 bases). The CDR3 spans 14 residues. The V gene lost 4 bases and the J gene lost 4 bases, with 14 bases spanning the gap. CDR1 is SGDLS and CDR2 is YYNGEE in the germline V gene. DNA of the CDR3: TGTGCCAGCAGCCGGGAACTGCGAGGAGAGACCCAGTACTTC. Translation gives CASSRELRGETQYF.

The V call is TRBV4-3, the J call TRBJ2-7, with TRBD1 identical over 7 bases. Losses at the gene ends were 3 bases for V and 0 bases for J; bases not matched to a gene: 8. Looked up from germline, CDR1 is LGHNA and CDR2 is YSLEER. The length of the CDR3 is 16 residues. DNA for the CDR3: TGCGCCAGCAGCCAGGGACCGGGACAGAGCTCCTACGAGCAGTACTTC. It specifies CASSQGPGQSSYEQYF.

V and J are TRBV7-9 and TRBJ2-3, with 13 nucleotides matching TRBD2. Losses at the gene ends were 4 bases for V and 2 bases for J; bases not matched to a gene: 6. Germline V lookup: CDR1 SEHNR, CDR2 FQNEAQ (reference sequence). CDR3 length equals 17 residues. CDR3 in DNA: TGTGCCAGCAGCTCACCAGGACTAGCGGGGGACACAGATACGCAGTATTTT. Its protein is CASSSPGLAGDTDTQYF. The full variable domain, rest sourced from reference TRBV7-9 and TRBJ2-3, is DTGVSQNPRHKITKRGQNVTFRCDPISEHNRLYWYRQTLGQGPEFLTYFQNEAQLEKSRLLSDRFSAERPKGSFSTLEIQRTEQGDSAMYLCASSSPGLAGDTDTQYFGPGTRLTVL.